Listed below are T cell receptor beta chains from one sample, sequenced in a study of T-cell reconstitution after alpha-beta-depleted transplantation in children. TCRdb re-called the PCR reads with MiXCR, one entry per CDR3 protein. The sample lists a few hundred thousand distinct CDR3 sequences, more than 9% occurring once. This specimen consisted of PBMCs from the stem cell graft donor, obtained from the stem cell graft. These receptors originate from a human donor who donated a stem cell graft to a child with SCID. Both conserved end residues are part of each CDR3. The D gene is left open where the match is weak. Clone size is shown for a subset of rows, as once, few, many or a class of expanded clone.

many,TRBV20-1,TRBD1,TRBJ2-2,CSARDLGTGAGELFF,TGCAGTGCTAGAGATCTGGGGACAGGGGCCGGGGAGCTGTTTTTT
few,TRBV27,TRBD1,TRBJ2-7,CASSSFHRGREQYF,TGTGCCAGCAGTTCCTTCCACAGGGGACGCGAGCAGTACTTC
few,TRBV29-1,.,TRBJ2-5,CSVEETGLPQETQYF,TGCAGCGTTGAAGAGACGGGACTCCCCCAAGAGACCCAGTACTTC
few,TRBV7-6,TRBD2,TRBJ2-1,CASSSRGGGDYNEQFF,TGTGCCAGCAGCTCTAGGGGCGGGGGAGACTACAATGAGCAGTTCTTC
.,TRBV20-1,.,TRBJ1-1,CSARYSHTEAFF,TGCAGTGCTAGATACAGCCACACTGAAGCTTTCTTT
few,TRBV7-8,TRBD1,TRBJ2-5,CASSLRTGKQETQYF,TGTGCCAGCAGCTTACGGACAGGGAAACAAGAGACCCAGTACTTC
many,TRBV25-1,.,TRBJ2-7,CASSSGIGNKQYF,TGTGCCAGCAGTTCCGGGATCGGGAACAAGCAGTACTTC
many,TRBV18,.,TRBJ2-1,CASSPWDGGQNEQFF,TGTGCCAGCTCACCATGGGATGGGGGCCAGAATGAGCAGTTCTTC
.,TRBV5-5,TRBD1,TRBJ1-5,CASSLVTGNNQPQHF,TGTGCCAGCAGCTTGGTGACAGGGAACAATCAGCCCCAGCATTTT
few,TRBV20-1,TRBD2,TRBJ2-1,CCARDRSSGQSYNEQFF,TGCTGTGCTAGAGATAGGTCTAGCGGCCAATCCTACAATGAGCAGTTCTTC
many,TRBV12-3/TRBV12-4,.,TRBJ2-3,CASSLAGGAIQYF,TGTGCCAGCAGTTTAGCGGGGGGCGCGATACAGTATTTT
.,TRBV9,.,TRBJ1-1,CASSVELMNTEAFF,TGTGCCAGCAGCGTCGAGTTAATGAACACTGAAGCTTTCTTT
few,TRBV6-5,TRBD1,TRBJ2-3,CASSHGQGKGADTQYF,TGTGCCAGCAGTCACGGACAGGGTAAAGGGGCAGATACGCAGTATTTT
.,TRBV9,.,TRBJ1-4,CASSALQGGNEKLFF,TGTGCCAGCAGCGCCCTACAGGGTGGAAATGAAAAACTGTTTTTT
few,TRBV29-1,.,TRBJ2-7,CSVVDGYEQYF,TGCAGCGTTGTCGACGGCTACGAGCAGTACTTC
few,TRBV6-5,.,TRBJ1-5,CASSYSRGARRRPQHF,TGTGCCAGCAGTTACTCGAGAGGGGCTCGCCGGCGGCCCCAGCATTTT
few,TRBV13,.,TRBJ1-1,CASSLYKRGGEVMNTEAFF,TGTGCCAGCAGCTTATATAAAAGGGGAGGGGAAGTAATGAACACTGAAGCTTTCTTT
few,TRBV29-1,TRBD1,TRBJ2-2,CSTRTGNTGELFF,TGCAGCACCCGGACAGGGAACACCGGGGAGCTGTTTTTT
few,TRBV5-1,.,TRBJ1-5,CASSPTGEPQPQHF,TGCGCCAGCAGCCCAACAGGAGAGCCTCAGCCCCAGCATTTT
.,TRBV5-1,.,TRBJ2-3,CASSRDRASSEDTQYF,TGCGCCAGCAGCCGGGACCGGGCCTCCAGCGAGGATACGCAGTATTTT
few,TRBV3-1,TRBD2,TRBJ2-1,CASSQISGAAYNEQFF,TGTGCCAGCAGCCAAATTAGCGGGGCCGCCTACAATGAGCAGTTCTTC
.,TRBV7-9,TRBD2,TRBJ2-1,CASSPTVAGYNEQFF,TGTGCCAGCAGCCCCACTGTAGCGGGGTACAATGAGCAGTTCTTC
few,TRBV4-1,.,TRBJ1-1,CASSTWRAENTEAFF,TGCGCCAGCAGCACTTGGAGGGCGGAGAACACTGAAGCTTTCTTT
.,TRBV6-5,.,TRBJ1-6,CASGRYNSPLHF,TGTGCCAGCGGACGTTATAATTCACCCCTCCACTTT
.,TRBV5-5,TRBD2,TRBJ2-5,CASRYAWPGGKETQYF,TGTGCCAGCAGATATGCCTGGCCGGGGGGTAAAGAGACCCAGTACTTC
few,TRBV25-1,.,TRBJ2-2,CASSESRVITGELFF,TGTGCCAGCAGTGAATCCAGGGTTATCACCGGGGAGCTGTTTTTT
few,TRBV10-3,.,TRBJ2-2,CAISDMRGGTGELFF,TGTGCCATCAGTGACATGCGAGGGGGCACCGGGGAGCTGTTTTTT
few,TRBV27,TRBD1,TRBJ2-2,CASSPGTGANTGELFF,TGTGCCAGCAGTCCCGGGACAGGGGCGAACACCGGGGAGCTGTTTTTT
few,TRBV19,TRBD2,TRBJ2-1,CASSMIPLAGGAYNEQFF,TGTGCCAGTAGTATGATTCCACTAGCGGGGGGGGCCTACAATGAGCAGTTCTTC
many,TRBV5-6,.,TRBJ2-7,CASSLGPEQYF,TGTGCCAGCAGCTTGGGACCCGAGCAGTACTTC
.,TRBV7-9,TRBD2,TRBJ2-1,CASSSGSGGVYNEQFF,TGTGCCAGCAGTTCGGGTAGCGGGGGGGTTTACAATGAGCAGTTCTTC
many,TRBV10-3,.,TRBJ1-1,CAIKEQMNTEAFF,TGTGCCATCAAGGAGCAGATGAACACTGAAGCTTTCTTT
many,TRBV6-4,TRBD1,TRBJ2-2,CASRPGQDITGELFF,TGTGCCAGTAGACCGGGACAGGACATTACCGGGGAGCTGTTTTTT
few,TRBV2,TRBD2,TRBJ2-2,CASKAGSITGELFF,TGTGCCAGCAAAGCGGGATCGATCACCGGGGAGCTGTTTTTT
few,TRBV20-1,.,TRBJ2-4,CSAEGGQNIQYF,TGCAGCGCTGAGGGGGGGCAAAACATTCAGTACTTC
.,TRBV6-4,TRBD2,TRBJ2-5,CASSAVLGGQETQYF,TGTGCCAGCAGTGCTGTTCTGGGGGGGCAAGAGACCCAGTACTTC
few,TRBV14,TRBD1,TRBJ2-4,CASSSGEIGGSARSIQYF,TGTGCCAGCAGTTCCGGGGAAATAGGGGGCTCGGCTCGATCCATTCAGTACTTC
.,TRBV7-9,.,TRBJ1-2,CASSLAGGDGYGYTF,TGTGCCAGCAGCTTAGCAGGCGGGGACGGCTATGGCTACACCTTC
many,TRBV3-1,.,TRBJ2-6,CASSQDRYPPGLPRSGANVLTF,TGTGCCAGCAGCCAAGACCGATATCCTCCGGGGCTCCCTCGCTCTGGGGCCAACGTCCTGACTTTC
.,TRBV4-1,TRBD2,TRBJ2-5,CASSQEEREQETQYF,TGCGCCAGCAGCCAAGAAGAGCGGGAGCAAGAGACCCAGTACTTC
.,TRBV9,TRBD2,TRBJ2-3,CASSVESGGALRTDTQYF,TGTGCCAGCAGCGTAGAAAGCGGGGGGGCCCTGAGGACAGATACGCAGTATTTT
.,TRBV6-2/TRBV6-3,.,TRBJ1-1,CASSYILEAFF,TGTGCCAGCAGTTATATCCTTGAAGCTTTCTTT
.,TRBV7-6,.,TRBJ2-2,CASSSRVSFTGELFF,TGTGCCAGCAGCTCCCGGGTCTCTTTCACCGGGGAGCTGTTTTTT
few,TRBV12-3/TRBV12-4,TRBD1,TRBJ1-1,CASSLASPGQPLAFF,TGTGCCAGCAGTTTAGCGTCCCCGGGACAGCCGTTAGCTTTCTTT
many,TRBV5-1,TRBD1,TRBJ2-5,CASSSGQPQETQYF,TGCGCCAGCAGCTCGGGACAGCCCCAAGAGACCCAGTACTTC
few,TRBV29-1,.,TRBJ1-2,CSVEGVGGNYGYTF,TGCAGCGTTGAAGGTGTGGGGGGGAACTATGGCTACACCTTC
many,TRBV5-1,.,TRBJ2-7,CASSLWEGQGSYEQYF,TGCGCCAGCAGCTTGTGGGAAGGCCAGGGCTCCTACGAGCAGTACTTC
few,TRBV7-9,.,TRBJ2-5,CASSYDSYQETQYF,TGTGCCAGCAGCTACGACAGCTACCAAGAGACCCAGTACTTC
few,TRBV27,.,TRBJ2-3,CASSLYSGVTDTQYF,TGTGCCAGCAGTTTATACTCCGGGGTCACAGATACGCAGTATTTT
.,TRBV9,TRBD2,TRBJ2-3,CASSVGEGPSTDTQYF,TGTGCCAGCAGCGTAGGGGAGGGGCCCAGCACAGATACGCAGTATTTT
few,TRBV5-1,TRBD1,TRBJ2-7,CASRGQATYEQYF,TGCGCCAGCCGGGGACAGGCAACCTACGAGCAGTACTTC
.,TRBV15,TRBD1,TRBJ2-7,CATSRPGQNYEQYF,TGTGCCACCAGCCGGCCGGGACAGAACTACGAGCAGTACTTC
.,TRBV14,.,TRBJ2-3,CASSQRPSTDTQYF,TGTGCCAGCAGCCAGCGGCCTAGCACAGATACGCAGTATTTT
.,TRBV6-5,TRBD1,TRBJ1-6,CASSYGRGGSFSYNSPLHF,TGTGCCAGCAGTTATGGTCGAGGGGGCTCCTTCTCCTATAATTCACCCCTCCACTTT
few,TRBV5-1,.,TRBJ2-3,CASTYEDTQYF,TGCGCCAGCACCTACGAGGATACGCAGTATTTT
few,TRBV20-1,TRBD2,TRBJ2-1,CSASPGLRQDNEQFF,TGCAGTGCGAGTCCGGGACTACGACAAGACAATGAGCAGTTCTTC
few,TRBV9,.,TRBJ2-3,CASSREGASTDTQYF,TGTGCCAGCAGCAGAGAGGGTGCTAGCACAGATACGCAGTATTTT